This T cell receptor beta chain was sequenced for a study of blood T cell repertoires in COVID-19. Sequencing was performed with immunoSEQ multiplex PCR; in TCRdb, only in-frame clones are kept and a portion is missing. Among over 200,000 clones listed, roughly nine tenths were seen once. Sequencing used peripheral blood. The sequence was collected from a man aged 55-75 years with COVID-19, enrolled during active disease.

CDR3 protein: CASSESMWTGNPGELFF. CDR3 nucleotides: TGCGCCAGCAGTGAGTCGATGTGGACAGGGAATCCCGGGGAGCTGTTTTTT. The gene calls are TRBV10-2 and TRBJ2-2, with TRBD1 matching 8 bases. The CDR3 is made up of 17 amino acids. With V trimmed by 0 bases and J by 6 bases, 9 bases remained unmatched. Germline V gene lookup returns CDR1 WSHSY and CDR2 SAAADI.